The 5 T cell receptor beta chains given below trace back to one sample, sequenced in a study of blood T cells in healthy people across ages. Sample-barcoded 5' priming and a J-beta primer mix drove a second PCR of about 6 to 12 cycles. TCRdb reanalysed the 5' RACE reads using MiXCR and keeps one entry per CDR3 protein. The sample carries 1.5 million to 2 million distinct CDR3 sequences, roughly 49% recorded once. What was sequenced was blood. The receptors derive from a woman in her 40s in good health.

This clonotype was counted at least ten times. The chain joins TRBV28 to TRBJ1-1; D is perhaps TRBD1 (5 bases). V lost 5 bases and J 5 bases, leaving 21 bases between the germline ends. This CDR3 is 16 amino acids long. Per germline, CDR1 MDHEN and CDR2 SYDVKM. CDR3 sequence: CASSPTGTPSATEAFF. The DNA for the CDR3 is TGTGCCAGCAGTCCCACCGGGACCCCGTCGGCGACTGAAGCTTTCTTT.

This rearrangement joins TRBV9 to TRBJ1-6; 9 bases are shared with TRBD1. This CDR3 region has 15 residues. The V and J ends lost 1 base and 10 bases, in that order; junction bases with no gene match: 6. Germline V gene data show CDR1 as SGDLS and CDR2 as YYNGEE. The chain's CDR3 is CASSVWDRVESPLHF. As DNA, the CDR3 is TGTGCCAGCAGCGTATGGGACAGGGTTGAGTCACCCCTCCACTTT.

The chain employs TRBV28 and TRBJ1-6; D unresolved. The CDR3 covers 15 residues. Germline V gene data show CDR1 as MDHEN and CDR2 as SYDVKM. Trimming stripped 5 bases from V and 5 bases from J, with 13 bases between. The CDR3 DNA reads as TGTGCCAGCAGTATCCCCGGAGTGCATAATTCACCCCTCCACTTT. Translated, it gives CASSIPGVHNSPLHF.

This clonotype was seen more than once but under ten times. This chain links TRBV7-6 with TRBJ2-1; 10 nucleotides match TRBD2. Germline V gene lookup returns CDR1 SGHVS and CDR2 FNYEAQ. This CDR3 has 14 residues. The V segment lost 5 bases and the J segment 9 bases; nucleotides outside the gene matches: 7. The CDR3 DNA reads as TGTGCCAGCAGCCAGAGCGGGGGGGCCGGTGAGCAGTTCTTC. Translated: CASSQSGGAGEQFF.

The chain carries TRBV4-3 and TRBJ1-4, with a tentative D call TRBD1 (6 bases). The V gene lost 0 bases and the J gene lost 7 bases, with 12 bases spanning the gap. Germline V gene lookup returns CDR1 LGHNA and CDR2 YSLEER. The CDR3 has 15 residues. CDR3 DNA: TGCGCCAGCAGCCAAGATTCCGGGGGCCGTGAAAAACTGTTTTTT. Translating gives CASSQDSGGREKLFF.